A single sample is the source of the 18 T cell receptor beta chains below, sequenced in a study of blood T cell repertoires in COVID-19. Clones were sequenced by immunoSEQ multiplex PCR, and TCRdb holds only the in-frame ones, with some missing. The repertoire holds hundreds of thousands of clones, with under 90% as singletons. Material for sequencing was PBMCs or T cells enriched from blood (not recorded which). These receptors were obtained from a woman aged 50 to 60 who had been exposed to COVID-19.

The chain couples TRBV10-3 to TRBJ2-7, with no clear D. V gave up 4 bases and J gave up 3 bases, with 16 bases separating them. Germline loops: CDR1 ENHRY, CDR2 SYGVKD. The CDR3 loop spans 15 amino acids. The CDR3 nucleotides read TGTGCCATCAGTGGCAAAGTTACAAACAGCTACGAGCAGTACTTC. It codes for CAISGKVTNSYEQYF.

The chain is built from TRBV19 and TRBJ1-2, with 7 positions matching TRBD1. This CDR3 is 16 amino acids long. From germline, CDR1 is LNHDA and CDR2 SQIVND (reference sequence). Unmatched junction bases numbered 9, after V lost 5 bases and J lost 0 bases. CDR3 bases: TGTGCCAGTAGTCATTACAGGGGCCTCACTAACTATGGCTACACCTTC. Its translation: CASSHYRGLTNYGYTF.

The chain has TRBV6-5 and TRBJ2-1; D possibly corresponds to TRBD2 (6 bases). Germline V gene lookup returns CDR1 MNHEY and CDR2 SVGAGI. This CDR3 contains 14 residues. The V end lost 7 bases, the J end lost 9 bases, and 19 bases lay between the germline ends. The CDR3 loop reads CASTVGGAYSEQFF. As DNA, the CDR3 is TGTGCCAGCACGGTCGGCGGGGCTTATAGTGAGCAGTTCTTC.

This sequence joins TRBV19 and TRBJ1-1; D remains unclear. V was clipped by 8 bases and J by 4 bases, with 14 bases between them. The CDR3 length is 13 residues. Looked up from germline, CDR1 is LNHDA and CDR2 is SQIVND (reference sequence). The CDR3 protein is CASSTQSGTEAFF. The CDR3 nucleotides are TGTGCCAGTTCAACACAGTCCGGCACTGAAGCTTTCTTT.

For the CDR3, the DNA is TGTGCCAGCAGCAAAGTTAAGGCAGGGATAGTGAGCACTGAAGCTTTCTTT. Protein: CASSKVKAGIVSTEAFF. The J gene is TRBJ1-1, the V gene TRBV21-1; TRBD1, as called in the table, went unchecked against the DNA. TRBV21-1 is listed as a pseudogene. The CDR3 is 17 amino acids.

V is TRBV10-3 and J is TRBJ2-7, with D maybe TRBD1 (5 bases). CDR1 is ENHRY, CDR2 SYGVKD, per germline. Trimming stripped 6 bases from V and 0 bases from J, with 12 bases between. This CDR3 has 14 residues. This CDR3 reads CAIRAGRDSYEQYF. The CDR3 DNA sequence: TGTGCCATCAGAGCTGGCAGGGACTCCTACGAGCAGTACTTC.

The chain combines TRBV7-2 with TRBJ2-3; tentative D call: TRBD2 (5 bases). Germline lookup yields CDR1 SGHTA and CDR2 FQGNSA. There are 18 residues in the CDR3. The germline V and J ends were trimmed by 4 bases and 1 base, with 21 bases remaining between them. CDR3 DNA: TGTGCCAGCAGCTATCGCCGGGCCCCCCTCGGGGGCACAGATACGCAGTATTTT. Its translation: CASSYRRAPLGGTDTQYF.

This clone was observed a few times. V usage is TRBV4-2 and J usage is TRBJ2-2, with TRBD1 identical over 10 bases. CDR3 length: 16 residues. In germline, CDR1 is LGHNA, CDR2 YNFKEQ. The junction had 5 bases not matched to a gene; V was cut back by 1 base and J by 6 bases. The CDR3 loop reads CASSQVGTGAAGELFF. Written as DNA, the CDR3 is TGTGCCAGCAGCCAAGTCGGGACAGGGGCGGCCGGGGAGCTGTTTTTT.

The V and J genes are TRBV28 and TRBJ1-1, with TRBD1 identical over 8 bases. The CDR3 sequence is 13 residues long. Trimming at V came to 3 bases and at J to 5 bases, leaving 2 bases not matched to a gene. Germline V gives CDR1 MDHEN, CDR2 SYDVKM. CDR3 nucleotides: TGTGCCAGCAGTTTCCAGGGGGCGACTGAAGCTTTCTTT. It yields the protein CASSFQGATEAFF.

This chain uses TRBV6-5 with TRBJ2-2, with D possibly being TRBD1 (7 bases). The CDR3 loop spans 15 amino acids. The germline gives CDR1 MNHEY, CDR2 SVGAGI. V lost 1 base, J lost 5 bases, and 11 bases lay in between. The CDR3 is CASSYYSGGTGELFF. The DNA for the CDR3 is TGTGCCAGCAGTTACTACTCAGGGGGGACCGGGGAGCTGTTTTTT.

The DNA for the CDR3 is TGTGCCAGCAGCCGCGTCTTTCAAGAGACCCAGTACTTC. The encoded protein is CASSRVFQETQYF. The rearrangement uses TRBV6-5 and TRBJ2-5; D ambiguous. Germline lookup yields CDR1 MNHEY and CDR2 SVGAGI. There are 13 residues in the CDR3. Trimming stripped 6 bases from V and 2 bases from J, with 10 bases between.

The V call is TRBV7-9, the J call TRBJ2-1; 7 bases agree with TRBD2. With 6 bases clipped from V and 4 bases from J, the junction kept 3 bases outside the gene matches. CDR1 SEHNR and CDR2 FQNEAQ come from the germline V gene (reference sequence). The CDR3 sequence is 13 residues long. The CDR3 DNA follows: TGTGCCAGCAGACGTAGCGGGTACAATGAGCAGTTCTTC. It specifies CASRRSGYNEQFF.

The chain links TRBV4-1 to TRBJ1-2, with D perhaps matching TRBD1 (5 bases). The CDR3 contains 15 residues. The V end was cut by 0 bases, the J end by 6 bases, with 14 bases between. Per germline, CDR1 MGHRA and CDR2 YSYEKL. As DNA, the CDR3 is TGCGCCAGCAGCCAAGAAGGAGATTGGGGGGATGGCTACACCTTC. Its translation is CASSQEGDWGDGYTF.

V is TRBV3-1 (or the pseudogene TRBV3-2) and J is TRBJ2-1; TRBD1 matches at 8 bases. CDR3 length equals 13 residues. The J segment lost 6 bases and the V segment lost 9 bases, leaving 7 bases of the junction unmatched. The germline CDR1 and CDR2 sequences are LGHDT and YNNKEL (reference sequence). CDR3 region: CASTGQAFNEQFF. Here the CDR3 DNA reads TGTGCCAGTACGGGACAGGCCTTCAATGAGCAGTTCTTC.

CDR3 protein: CASSTGNYGYTF. The DNA for the CDR3 is TGCGCCAGCAGTACAGGGAACTATGGCTACACCTTC. The chain has TRBV5-1 and TRBJ1-2, with D possibly TRBD1 on 6 matching bases. CDR3 length equals 12 residues. V was clipped by 5 bases and J by 2 bases, with 7 bases between them. CDR1 and CDR2 (germline): SGHRS, YFSETQ.

The CDR3 protein is CASSLSGGMYNEQFF. The CDR3, as DNA: TGTGCCAGCAGCCTTAGCGGGGGTATGTACAATGAGCAGTTCTTC. V usage is TRBV3-1 (or the pseudogene TRBV3-2) and J usage is TRBJ2-1, with 9 bases that match TRBD2. This CDR3 has 15 amino acids. The junction had 5 bases not matched to a gene; V was cut back by 4 bases and J by 4 bases. Germline V CDR1 and CDR2: LGHDT, YNNKEL (reference sequence).

The chain employs TRBV12-3 or TRBV12-4 and TRBJ2-1; D not resolved. CDR3 length: 11 amino acids. V was pared by 1 base and J by 9 bases, with 4 bases between. CDR3 residues: CASSLGGEQFF. In nucleotides, the CDR3 is TGTGCCAGCAGTTTAGGAGGTGAGCAGTTCTTC.

V gene TRBV28 combines with J gene TRBJ1-6; D possibly corresponds to TRBD1 (5 bases). CDR1 is MDHEN and CDR2 is SYDVKM in the germline V gene. The CDR3 is made up of 13 amino acids. The V and J ends lost 2 bases and 10 bases respectively, with 9 bases between them. This CDR3 reads CASSLDSSSPLHF. The CDR3 DNA sequence: TGTGCCAGCAGTTTAGACAGTTCCTCACCCCTCCACTTT.